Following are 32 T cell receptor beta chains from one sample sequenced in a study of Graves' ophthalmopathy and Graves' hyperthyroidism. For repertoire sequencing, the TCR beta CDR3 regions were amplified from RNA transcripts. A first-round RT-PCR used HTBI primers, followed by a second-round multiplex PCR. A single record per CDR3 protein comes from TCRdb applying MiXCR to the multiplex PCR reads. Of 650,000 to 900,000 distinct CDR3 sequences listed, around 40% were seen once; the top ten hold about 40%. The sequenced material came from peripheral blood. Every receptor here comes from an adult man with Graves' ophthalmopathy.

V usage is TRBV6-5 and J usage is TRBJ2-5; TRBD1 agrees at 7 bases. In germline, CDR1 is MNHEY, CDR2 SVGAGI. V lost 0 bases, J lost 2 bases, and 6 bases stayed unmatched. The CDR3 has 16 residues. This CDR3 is CASSYSRDRKQETQYF. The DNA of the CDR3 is TGTGCCAGCAGTTACTCACGGGACAGAAAACAAGAGACCCAGTACTTC.

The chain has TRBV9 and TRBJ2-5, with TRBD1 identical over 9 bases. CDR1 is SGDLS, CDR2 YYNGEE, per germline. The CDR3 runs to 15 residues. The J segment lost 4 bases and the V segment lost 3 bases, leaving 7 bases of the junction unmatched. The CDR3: CASSEGTGPSETQYF. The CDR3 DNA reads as TGTGCCAGCAGCGAGGGGACAGGGCCGTCAGAGACCCAGTACTTC.

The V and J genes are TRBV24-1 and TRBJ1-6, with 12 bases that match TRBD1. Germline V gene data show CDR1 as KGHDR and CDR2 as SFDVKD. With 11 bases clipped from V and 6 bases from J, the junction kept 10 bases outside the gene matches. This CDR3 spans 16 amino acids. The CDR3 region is CASSEGDRGLNSPLHF. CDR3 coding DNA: TGTGCCAGCAGCGAAGGGGACAGGGGGCTTAATTCACCCCTCCACTTT.

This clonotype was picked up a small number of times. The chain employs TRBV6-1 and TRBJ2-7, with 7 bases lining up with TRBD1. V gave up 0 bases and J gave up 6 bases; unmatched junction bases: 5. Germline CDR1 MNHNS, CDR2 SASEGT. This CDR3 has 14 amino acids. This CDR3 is CASSEAGRQGEQYF. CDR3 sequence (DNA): TGTGCCAGCAGTGAAGCGGGCAGACAGGGCGAGCAGTACTTC.

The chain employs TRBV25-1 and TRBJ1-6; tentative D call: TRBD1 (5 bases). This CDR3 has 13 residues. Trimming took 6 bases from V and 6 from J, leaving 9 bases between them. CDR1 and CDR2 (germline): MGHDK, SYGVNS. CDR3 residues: CASSTDSNSPLHF. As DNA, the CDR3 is TGTGCCAGCAGCACTGACAGTAATTCACCCCTCCACTTT.

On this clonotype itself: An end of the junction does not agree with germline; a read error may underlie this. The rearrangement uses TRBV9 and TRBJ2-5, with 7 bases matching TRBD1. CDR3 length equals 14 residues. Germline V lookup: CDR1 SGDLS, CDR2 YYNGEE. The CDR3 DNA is TGCGCCAGCAGCGGTAGGGGGCATCAAGAGACCCAGTACTTC. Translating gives CASSGRGHQETQYF.

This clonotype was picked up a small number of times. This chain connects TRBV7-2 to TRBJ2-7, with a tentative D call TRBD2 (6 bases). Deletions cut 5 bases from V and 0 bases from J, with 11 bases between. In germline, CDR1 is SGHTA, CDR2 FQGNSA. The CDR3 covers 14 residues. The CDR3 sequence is CASSPTSPSYEQYF. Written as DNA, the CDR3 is TGTGCCAGCAGCCCCACTAGCCCCTCCTACGAGCAGTACTTC.

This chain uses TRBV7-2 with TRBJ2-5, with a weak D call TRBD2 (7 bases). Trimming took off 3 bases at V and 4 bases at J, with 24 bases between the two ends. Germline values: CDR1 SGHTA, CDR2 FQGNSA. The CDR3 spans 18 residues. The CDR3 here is CASSFVLGGGPKGETQYF. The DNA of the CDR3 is TGTGCCAGCAGCTTTGTTCTAGGGGGGGGGCCTAAAGGAGAGACCCAGTACTTC.

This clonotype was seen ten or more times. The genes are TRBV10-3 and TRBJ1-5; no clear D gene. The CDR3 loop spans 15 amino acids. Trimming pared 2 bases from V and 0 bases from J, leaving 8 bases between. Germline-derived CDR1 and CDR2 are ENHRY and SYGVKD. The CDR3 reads CAISETDYSNQPQHF. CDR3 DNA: TGTGCCATCAGTGAGACAGACTATAGCAATCAGCCCCAGCATTTT.

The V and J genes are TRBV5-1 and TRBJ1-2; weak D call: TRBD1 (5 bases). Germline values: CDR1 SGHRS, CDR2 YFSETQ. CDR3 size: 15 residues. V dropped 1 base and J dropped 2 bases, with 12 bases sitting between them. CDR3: CASSLLAPGNYGYTF. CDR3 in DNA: TGCGCCAGCAGCTTGTTAGCGCCAGGGAACTATGGCTACACCTTC.

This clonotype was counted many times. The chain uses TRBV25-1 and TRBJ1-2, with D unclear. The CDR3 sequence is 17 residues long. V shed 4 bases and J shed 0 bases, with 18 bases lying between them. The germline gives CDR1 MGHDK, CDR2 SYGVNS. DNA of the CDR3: TGTGCCAGCAGTGCTAGTGGCGATGGGGAAGCTAACTATGGCTACACCTTC. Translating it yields CASSASGDGEANYGYTF.

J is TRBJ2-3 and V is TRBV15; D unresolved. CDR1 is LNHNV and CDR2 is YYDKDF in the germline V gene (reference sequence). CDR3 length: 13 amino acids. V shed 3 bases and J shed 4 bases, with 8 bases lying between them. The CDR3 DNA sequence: TGTGCCACCAGCAGCTACCTCTCAGATACGCAGTATTTT. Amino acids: CATSSYLSDTQYF.

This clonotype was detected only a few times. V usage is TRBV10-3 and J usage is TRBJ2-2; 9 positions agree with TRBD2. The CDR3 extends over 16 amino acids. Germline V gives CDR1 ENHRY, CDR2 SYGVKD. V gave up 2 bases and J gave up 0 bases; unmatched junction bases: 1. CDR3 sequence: CAISEASGANTGELFF. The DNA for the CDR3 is TGTGCCATCAGTGAGGCTAGCGGGGCGAACACCGGGGAGCTGTTTTTT.

The CDR3 reads CASSEVDRGIDGYTF. The DNA of the CDR3 is TGTGCCAGCAGTGAAGTCGACAGGGGGATCGATGGCTACACCTTC. J is TRBJ1-2 and V is TRBV2; 9 bases align to TRBD1. This CDR3 is built from 15 residues. The trim removed 1 base at V and 6 bases at J, leaving 6 bases unmatched. CDR1 and CDR2 from the germline V gene are SNHLY and FYNNEI.

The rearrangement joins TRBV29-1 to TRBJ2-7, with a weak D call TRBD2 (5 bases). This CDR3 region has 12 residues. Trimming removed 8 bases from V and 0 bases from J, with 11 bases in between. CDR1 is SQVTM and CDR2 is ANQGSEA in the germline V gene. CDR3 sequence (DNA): TGCAGCACTACCGGGAACTCCTACGAGCAGTACTTC. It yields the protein CSTTGNSYEQYF.

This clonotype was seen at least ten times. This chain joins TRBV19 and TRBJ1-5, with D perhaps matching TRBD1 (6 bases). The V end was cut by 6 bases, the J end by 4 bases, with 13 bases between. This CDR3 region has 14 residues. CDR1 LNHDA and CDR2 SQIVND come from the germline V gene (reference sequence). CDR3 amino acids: CASRQGLVNQPQHF. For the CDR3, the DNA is TGTGCCAGTAGACAGGGTCTGGTGAATCAGCCCCAGCATTTT.

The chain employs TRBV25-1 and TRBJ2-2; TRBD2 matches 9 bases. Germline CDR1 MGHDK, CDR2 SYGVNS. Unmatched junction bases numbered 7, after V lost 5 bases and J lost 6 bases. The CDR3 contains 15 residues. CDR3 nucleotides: TGTGCCAGCAGTCTCTCGGGACTAGCCTCCGGGGAGCTGTTTTTT. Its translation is CASSLSGLASGELFF.

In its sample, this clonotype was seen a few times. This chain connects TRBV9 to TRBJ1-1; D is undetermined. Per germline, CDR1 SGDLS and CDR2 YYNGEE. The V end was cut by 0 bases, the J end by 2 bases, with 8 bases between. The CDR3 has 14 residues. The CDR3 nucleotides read TGTGCCAGCAGCGTAGGTCTGATTAACACTGAAGCTTTCTTT. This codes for CASSVGLINTEAFF.

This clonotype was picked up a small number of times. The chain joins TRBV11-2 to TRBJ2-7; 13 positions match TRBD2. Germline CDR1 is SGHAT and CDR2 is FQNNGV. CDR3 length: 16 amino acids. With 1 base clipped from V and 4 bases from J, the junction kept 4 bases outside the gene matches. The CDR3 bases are TGTGCCAGCAGCTTAGCGACTAGCGGGAGGTTGTACGAGCAGTACTTC. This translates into CASSLATSGRLYEQYF.

CDR3 sequence: CASSSQGPRRRRPGANVLTF. The CDR3 coding sequence is TGTGCCAGCAGCTCACAGGGCCCACGGAGGAGGAGGCCTGGGGCCAACGTCCTGACTTTC. V is TRBV7-2 and J is TRBJ2-6; a possible D gene is TRBD1 (6 bases). CDR1 is SGHTA, CDR2 FQGNSA, per germline. With 4 bases removed from V and 2 bases from J, the gap between germline ends came to 24 bases. The CDR3 has 20 residues.

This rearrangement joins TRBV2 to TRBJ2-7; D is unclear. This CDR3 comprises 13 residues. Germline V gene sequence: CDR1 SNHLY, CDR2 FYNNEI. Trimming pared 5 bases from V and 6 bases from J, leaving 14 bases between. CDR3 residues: CASSLPGFREQYF. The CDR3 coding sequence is TGTGCCAGCAGTTTACCCGGGTTTCGCGAGCAGTACTTC.

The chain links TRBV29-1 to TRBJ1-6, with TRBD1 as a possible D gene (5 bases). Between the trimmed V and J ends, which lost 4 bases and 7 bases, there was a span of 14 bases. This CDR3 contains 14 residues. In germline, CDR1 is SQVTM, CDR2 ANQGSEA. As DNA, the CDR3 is TGCAGCGTTGTTAGTGGCAGGGTCAATTCACCCCTCCACTTT. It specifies CSVVSGRVNSPLHF.

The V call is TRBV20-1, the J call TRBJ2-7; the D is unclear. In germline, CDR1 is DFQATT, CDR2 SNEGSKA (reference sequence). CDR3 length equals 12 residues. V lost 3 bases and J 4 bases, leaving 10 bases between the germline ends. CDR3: CSASLWGYEQYF. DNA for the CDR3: TGCAGTGCTAGTCTCTGGGGTTACGAGCAGTACTTC.

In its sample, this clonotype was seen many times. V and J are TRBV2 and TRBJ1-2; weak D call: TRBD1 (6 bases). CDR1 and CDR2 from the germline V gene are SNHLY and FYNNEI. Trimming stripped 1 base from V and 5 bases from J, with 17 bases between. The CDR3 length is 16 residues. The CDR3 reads CASSEGGWGASYGYTF. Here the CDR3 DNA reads TGTGCCAGCAGTGAAGGAGGGTGGGGGGCGTCTTATGGCTACACCTTC.

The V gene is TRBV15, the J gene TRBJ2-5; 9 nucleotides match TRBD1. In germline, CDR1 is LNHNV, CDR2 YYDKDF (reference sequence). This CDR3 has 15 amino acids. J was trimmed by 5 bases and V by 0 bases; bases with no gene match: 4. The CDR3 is CATSRDTGGAETQYF. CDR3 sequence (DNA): TGTGCCACCAGCAGAGATACAGGGGGCGCGGAGACCCAGTACTTC.

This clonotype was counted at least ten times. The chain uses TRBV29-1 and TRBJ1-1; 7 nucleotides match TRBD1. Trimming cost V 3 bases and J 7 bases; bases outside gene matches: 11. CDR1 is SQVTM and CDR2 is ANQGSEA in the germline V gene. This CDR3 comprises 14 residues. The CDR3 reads CSVDVQGVGVEAFF. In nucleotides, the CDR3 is TGCAGCGTTGATGTCCAGGGGGTTGGAGTTGAAGCTTTCTTT. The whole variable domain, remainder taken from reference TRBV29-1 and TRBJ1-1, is SAVISQKPSRDICQRGTSLTIQCQVDSQVTMMFWYRQQPGQSLTLIATANQGSEATYESGFVIDKFPISRPNLTFSTLTVSNMSPEDSSIYLCSVDVQGVGVEAFFGQGTRLTVV.

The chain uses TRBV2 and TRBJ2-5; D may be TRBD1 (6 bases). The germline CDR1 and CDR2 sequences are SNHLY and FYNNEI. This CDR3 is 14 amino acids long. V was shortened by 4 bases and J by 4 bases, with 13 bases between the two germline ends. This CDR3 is CASSARGSRETQYF. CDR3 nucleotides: TGTGCCAGCAGTGCAAGGGGGTCACGAGAGACCCAGTACTTC. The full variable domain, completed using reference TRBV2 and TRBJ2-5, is EPEVTQTPSHQVTQMGQEVILRCVPISNHLYFYWYRQILGQKVEFLVSFYNNEISEKSEIFDDQFSVERPDGSNFTLKIRSTKLEDSAMYFCASSARGSRETQYFGPGTRLLVL.

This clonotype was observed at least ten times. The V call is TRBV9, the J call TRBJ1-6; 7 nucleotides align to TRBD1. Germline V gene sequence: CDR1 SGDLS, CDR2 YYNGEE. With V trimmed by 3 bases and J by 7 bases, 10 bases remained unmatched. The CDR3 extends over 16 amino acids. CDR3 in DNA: TGTGCCAGCAGCGAGACAACAGGGGCTGGGAATTCACCCCTCCACTTT. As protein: CASSETTGAGNSPLHF.

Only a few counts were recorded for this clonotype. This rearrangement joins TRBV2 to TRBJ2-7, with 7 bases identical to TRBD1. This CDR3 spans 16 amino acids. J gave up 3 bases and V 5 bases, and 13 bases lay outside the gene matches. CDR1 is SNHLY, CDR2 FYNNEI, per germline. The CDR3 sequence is CASSPATGPSVYEQYF. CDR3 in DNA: TGTGCCAGCAGTCCTGCGACAGGGCCCTCAGTCTACGAGCAGTACTTC.

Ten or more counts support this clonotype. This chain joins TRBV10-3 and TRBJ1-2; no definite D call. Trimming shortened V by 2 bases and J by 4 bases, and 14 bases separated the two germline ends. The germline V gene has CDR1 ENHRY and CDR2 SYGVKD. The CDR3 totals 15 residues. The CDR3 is CAISEDRGATYGYTF. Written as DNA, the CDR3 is TGTGCCATCAGTGAGGACCGGGGAGCGACCTATGGCTACACCTTC.

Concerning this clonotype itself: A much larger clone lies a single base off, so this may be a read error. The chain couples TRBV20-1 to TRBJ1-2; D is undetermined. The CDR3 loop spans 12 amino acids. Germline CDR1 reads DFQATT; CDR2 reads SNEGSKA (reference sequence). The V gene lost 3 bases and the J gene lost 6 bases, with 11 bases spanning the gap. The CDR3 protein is CSARSGRNGYTF. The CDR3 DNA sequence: TGCAGTGCTAGGTCAGGCCGAAATGGCTACACCTTC.

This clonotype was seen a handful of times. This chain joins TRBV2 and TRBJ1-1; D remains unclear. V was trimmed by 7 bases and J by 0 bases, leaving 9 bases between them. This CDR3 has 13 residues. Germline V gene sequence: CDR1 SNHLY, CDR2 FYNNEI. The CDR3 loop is CASIKEMNTEAFF. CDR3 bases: TGTGCCAGCATAAAGGAAATGAACACTGAAGCTTTCTTT.